These T cell receptor beta chains were read from a single sample in a study of shared clonotypes between healthy human individuals. Clones were sequenced by immunoSEQ multiplex PCR, and TCRdb holds only the in-frame ones, with some missing. Of millions of clones listed, about 95% are singletons. The sample consisted of naive CD8+ T cells sorted from blood. These receptors were collected from a young man in good health. CDR3s include the opening cysteine and the closing phenylalanine or tryptophan. A D gene is named only where the DNA matches it firmly. Some rows mark clone size as missing; the rest say once, few, many or name a class of expanded clone.

NA	few	TRBV7-9	TRBJ1-5	TGTGCCAGCAGCTCTACCGATCAGCCCCAGCATTTT	CASSSTDQPQHF
NA	once	TRBV4-3	TRBJ1-1	TGCGCCAGCAGCCAAGAGCCCACGGGAGGGTTATCTGAAGCTTTCTTT	CASSQEPTGGLSEAFF
NA	NA	TRBV6-5	TRBJ2-7	TGTGCCAGCAGTGACGGGAGCTCCTACGAGCAGTACTTC	CASSDGSSYEQYF
NA	NA	TRBV27	TRBJ1-4	TGTGCCAGCAGACCTCAGGCGTCTAATGAAAAACTGTTTTTT	CASRPQASNEKLFF
NA	NA	TRBV4-1	TRBJ2-7	TGCGCCAGCAGCCAAGATATCGAGCTCTACGAGCAGTACTTC	CASSQDIELYEQYF
TRBD1	NA	TRBV11-2	TRBJ1-1	TGTGCCAGCAGCTTAGGCTCGTTTATGTCTAACAGGGGGAGCACTGAAGCTTTCTTT	CASSLGSFMSNRGSTEAFF
NA	NA	TRBV4-1	TRBJ2-7	TGCGCCAGCAGTGGAGGCTCCTACGAGCAGTACTTC	CASSGGSYEQYF
NA	NA	TRBV25-1	TRBJ2-5	TGTGCCAGCAGTGCAGGACCTGCAGAGACCCAGTACTTC	CASSAGPAETQYF
NA	NA	TRBV11-2	TRBJ2-7	TGTGCCAGCAGCTTCGTGACTTACGAGCAGTACTTC	CASSFVTYEQYF
TRBD1	NA	TRBV5-5	TRBJ1-3	TGTGCCAGCAGCCCTGGGACAGGGAAAAACACCATATATTTT	CASSPGTGKNTIYF
TRBD1	NA	TRBV28	TRBJ2-7	TGTGCCAGCAGTTTACAATATCCTGGGACAGTTAATACCTACGAGCAGTACTTC	CASSLQYPGTVNTYEQYF
NA	NA	TRBV5-1	TRBJ1-1	TGCGCCAGCAGCTTGGCCGCAGGGTCCTCAGGCACTGAAGCTTTCTTT	CASSLAAGSSGTEAFF
TRBD2	NA	TRBV6-5	TRBJ2-5	TGTGCCAGCAGCCCATCGGGACTAGTTTCCCAGTACTTC	CASSPSGLVSQYF
NA	NA	TRBV6-5	TRBJ2-7	TGTGCCAGCAGTTACTCGGGGGGGCACCTAACCTACGAGCAGTACTTC	CASSYSGGHLTYEQYF
NA	once	TRBV5-1	TRBJ2-1	TGCGCCAGCAGCTTCGGGGACATCGCTGGGGCTTACAATGAGCAGTTCTTC	CASSFGDIAGAYNEQFF
TRBD1	NA	TRBV28	TRBJ1-1	TGTGCCACCCTACAGGGGGGGGACACTGAAGCTTTCTTT	CATLQGGDTEAFF
NA	few	TRBV27	TRBJ2-2	TGTGCCAGCAGTTTCGGGGCGAACACCGGGGAGCTGTTTTTT	CASSFGANTGELFF
NA	NA	TRBV30	TRBJ1-1	TGTGCCTGGAGTCCAGGGTCGGAGGCTTTCTTT	CAWSPGSEAFF
NA	NA	TRBV9	TRBJ1-5	TGTGCCAGCAGCGCTTCAGGGACAAATCAGCCCCAGCATTTT	CASSASGTNQPQHF
NA	NA	TRBV2	TRBJ2-5	TGTGCCAGCAGGGGCGACCCCTTCGAGGAGACCCAGTACTTC	CASRGDPFEETQYF
NA	NA	TRBV28	TRBJ1-2	TGTGCCAGCAGTTTATATGGAGTAGGGGCCCACTATGGCTACACCTTC	CASSLYGVGAHYGYTF
NA	once	TRBV6-1	TRBJ2-3	TGTGCCAGCAGTGAAGGCGTAGGGGACACAGATACGCAGTATTTT	CASSEGVGDTDTQYF
TRBD1	once	TRBV28	TRBJ1-5	TGTGCCAGCAGGGGTCGGACAGGGTATCAGCCCCAGCATTTT	CASRGRTGYQPQHF
NA	NA	TRBV9	TRBJ2-3	TGTGCCAGCAGCGTCCAGGCCCCGCCCGGACAGTATTTT	CASSVQAPPGQYF
NA	once	TRBV4-1	TRBJ2-5	TGCGCCAGCTCATCCGACGGAGAAGAGACCCAGTACTTC	CASSSDGEETQYF
NA	NA	TRBV5-1	TRBJ1-1	TGCGCCAGCAGCCCCTGGGCGGGTGAAGCTTTCTTT	CASSPWAGEAFF
NA	NA	TRBV11-3	TRBJ2-1	TGTGCCAGCGGCCAGATGGGTAATGAGCAGTTCTTC	CASGQMGNEQFF
TRBD1	NA	TRBV5-1	TRBJ1-4	TGCGCCAGCAGCCCCCACCTTAGGGGGACAGGGGAAACGGAAAAACTGTTTTTT	CASSPHLRGTGETEKLFF
NA	NA	TRBV2	TRBJ2-5	TGTGCCAGCAGTTGGATACAAGAGACCCAGTACTTC	CASSWIQETQYF
NA	NA	TRBV27	TRBJ1-4	TGTGCCAGCAGTACTGGGACGGCTGAGCGTTTTCCCCTGTTTTTT	CASSTGTAERFPLFF
TRBD2	NA	TRBV5-1	TRBJ2-7	TGCGCCAGCAGTCTTGGAGCGGGGGCTGGATACGAGCAGTACTTC	CASSLGAGAGYEQYF
NA	NA	TRBV4-3	TRBJ2-5	TGCGCCAGCAGCCAAGAACTAGCCGGGACGCAAGAGACCCAGTACTTC	CASSQELAGTQETQYF
NA	NA	TRBV5-5	TRBJ1-6	TGTGCCAGCAGCCCCGAGGCCGACAATTCACCCCTCCACTTT	CASSPEADNSPLHF
TRBD1	NA	TRBV29-1	TRBJ2-7	TGCAGCGTTGAAGATCCGACAGGGGTCGCCTACGAGCAGTACTTC	CSVEDPTGVAYEQYF
NA	NA	TRBV2	TRBJ2-2	TGTGCCAGCAGTGAAGGGGTCACCTACACCGGGGAGCTGTTTTTT	CASSEGVTYTGELFF
NA	once	TRBV6-5	TRBJ2-7	TGTGCCAGCAGTTACGGGATCTCCTACGAGCAGTACTTC	CASSYGISYEQYF
TRBD2	NA	TRBV9	TRBJ2-1	TGTGCCAGCAGCAGGAGCGGGGGGTTCTCCTACAATGAGCAGTTCTTC	CASSRSGGFSYNEQFF
NA	once	TRBV7-2	TRBJ2-1	TGTGCCATCCTAACCATAGGGCCAAGCAGAGCCTACAATGAGCAGTTCTTC	CAILTIGPSRAYNEQFF
NA	NA	TRBV16	TRBJ1-1	TGTGCCAGCAGCCCGTCTCTGAGCACTGAAGCTTTCTTT	CASSPSLSTEAFF
NA	NA	TRBV9	TRBJ2-3	TGTGCCAGCAGCTCACGACGGAGTTATACGCAGTATTTT	CASSSRRSYTQYF
NA	NA	TRBV6-6	TRBJ2-7	TGTGCCAGCAGTCGGACCGTGAGCTCCTACGAGCAGTACTTC	CASSRTVSSYEQYF
NA	NA	TRBV20-1	TRBJ1-1	TGCAGTGCTAGAGGTAACACTGAAGCTTTCTTT	CSARGNTEAFF
NA	NA	TRBV5-1	TRBJ2-7	TGCGCCAGCAGCAGCCGGGACTTAGACTACGAGCAGTACTTC	CASSSRDLDYEQYF
NA	NA	TRBV10-2	TRBJ2-3	TGCGCCAGCAGTGATAGCTTCCATTATTTT	CASSDSFHYF
NA	NA	TRBV6-1	TRBJ2-1	TGTGCCAGCAGTGAAGAATTTGACAGGACTGAGCAGTTCTTC	CASSEEFDRTEQFF
TRBD2	NA	TRBV4-1	TRBJ2-1	TGCGCCAGCAGCCAGTCGGGGACTAGCGGGGGCCACTCCTACAATGAGCAGTTCTTC	CASSQSGTSGGHSYNEQFF
TRBD2	NA	TRBV11-2	TRBJ2-7	TGTGCCAGCAGCTTCCCGACTTCGGGGGGTGGGTCCTACGAGCAGTACTTC	CASSFPTSGGGSYEQYF
NA	NA	TRBV27	TRBJ1-2	TGTGCCAGCAGTTGGACGAACTCCTATGGCTACACCTTC	CASSWTNSYGYTF
TRBD1	NA	TRBV6-5	TRBJ1-2	TGTGCCAGCAGGGTAACAGGGGGTAGCTATGGCTACACCTTC	CASRVTGGSYGYTF
NA	NA	TRBV30	TRBJ1-5	TGTGCCTGGACGAGGGAGGGCAATCAGCCCCAGCATTTT	CAWTREGNQPQHF
NA	NA	TRBV27	TRBJ2-7	TGTGCCAGCAGTTTATCTCGACAGGTTTGGGGTTCGGGCGAGCAGTACTTC	CASSLSRQVWGSGEQYF
TRBD2	NA	TRBV9	TRBJ2-3	TGTGCCAGCAGCGTTGGGACTAGTGGCACAGATACGCAGTATTTT	CASSVGTSGTDTQYF
TRBD2	NA	TRBV7-8	TRBJ2-1	TGTGCCAGCAGCATTCTAGCGGGAGCCAATGAGCAGTTCTTC	CASSILAGANEQFF
TRBD1	NA	TRBV5-6	TRBJ1-5	TGTGCCAGCAGCTTGGGAGGGGGCGACCCTAATCAGCCCCAGCATTTT	CASSLGGGDPNQPQHF
TRBD2	NA	TRBV7-9	TRBJ2-3	TGTGCCAGCAGCTGGACTAGCGGGGGGGACGATACGCAGTATTTT	CASSWTSGGDDTQYF
NA	NA	TRBV9	TRBJ2-5	TGTGCCAGCAGCGGCATCGGAGAGACCCAGTACTTC	CASSGIGETQYF
NA	NA	TRBV29-1	TRBJ1-4	TGCAGCGCCCTCGCAATCGACAGCGGAACCGAAAAACTGTTTTTT	CSALAIDSGTEKLFF
NA	once	TRBV5-1	TRBJ2-5	TGCGCCAGCAGAGGCGTACTTCAAGAGACCCAGTACTTC	CASRGVLQETQYF
NA	NA	TRBV11-2	TRBJ2-2	TGTGCCAGCAGCTTGGGCCGAAACTTGAACACCGGGGAGCTGTTTTTT	CASSLGRNLNTGELFF
NA	NA	TRBV19	TRBJ1-5	TGTGCCAGTAGTGCCCCGGGAGGAAGCAATCAGCCCCAGCATTTT	CASSAPGGSNQPQHF